This TCR beta chain appears in the sequencing data of a study of T cell repertoires in cytomegalovirus infection. Ten or more counts support this clonotype. TCRdb re-derived calls from the reads in MiXCR, one entry per CDR3 protein. This table holds around 300,000 distinct CDR3 sequences, about 25% found once. Trimming cost V 7 bases and J 3 bases, with 18 bases left between them. This CDR3 contains 15 residues. Germline assignment: CDR1 SGHTA and CDR2 FQGNSA. The clonotype was recovered from a human donor in good health (CMV status not recorded). Some clones in this sample may be carry-over from other donors' samples. The chain couples TRBV7-2 to TRBJ1-1, with D perhaps TRBD1 (6 bases). The specimen was PBMCs. CDR3 in DNA: TGTGCCAGCACCCCTGGGGGGGCGCAATACACTGAAGCTTTCTTT. Its translation: CASTPGGAQYTEAFF. Full variable domain (remainder filled in from reference TRBV7-2 and TRBJ1-1): GAGVSQSPSNKVTEKGKDVELRCDPISGHTALYWYRQSLGQGLEFLIYFQGNSAPDKSGLPSDRFSAERTGGSVSTLTIQRTQQEDSAVYLCASTPGGAQYTEAFFGQGTRLTVV.